This T cell receptor (beta chain) stems from a study of siplizumab effects on memory and regulatory T cells. Sequencing used immunoSEQ multiplex PCR; TCRdb keeps in-frame clones, though not all of them. The sample includes 26,000 or so clones, 65% to 90% of them seen just once. Points from the study as a whole: Proliferating Tregs in siplizumab cultures were never verified as suppressive. Treg origin accounted for an average of approximately 69% of mappable alloreactive CD4+ clones with siplizumab and 25% to 30% in controls. A major contribution to the alloresponse seemed to be made by naive T cells, which seemed more diverse than memory cells.

A note on this clone: Its antigen remains unknown.

The CDR3 runs 15 residues. V lost 3 bases to trimming and J lost 11 bases, with 22 bases between them. The germline gives CDR1 MDHEN, CDR2 SYDVKM. This sequence joins TRBV28 and TRBJ1-1; D call uncertain. The source is a human donor in good health. Sample: memory CD4+ T cells sorted from blood. The CDR3 nucleotides read TGTGCCAGCAGTTTGGGAGTGACCTCCCATCCTCCGGCTTTCTTT. Translating it yields CASSLGVTSHPPAFF. The whole variable domain, remainder taken from reference TRBV28 and TRBJ1-1, is DVKVTQSSRYLVKRTGEKVFLECVQDMDHENMFWYRQDPGLGLRLIYFSYDVKMKEKGDIPEGYSVSREKKERFSLILESASTNQTSMYLCASSLGVTSHPPAFFGQGTRLTVV.